The 3 T cell receptor beta chains below come from one sample, sequenced in a study of OX40 agonist ivuxolimab in advanced cancers. The method was the immunoSEQ multiplex PCR assay. Entries here come from immuneACCESS through TCRdb and include only in-frame sequences with V and J called. Some clones fail to appear in such tables; in the studies checked, an unresolved V gene covers under half of the shortfall, and the cause of the remainder is unknown. This sample holds about 64,000 clones; about four fifths were observed only once. The leading ten clones occupy 5% of the sample. Sample: CD4+ or CD8+ T cells sorted from blood, taken in a trial of the OX40 agonist ivuxolimab. These receptors were obtained from an adult with an advanced solid tumor such as melanoma, head and neck, liver or kidney cancer.

The rearrangement joins TRBV9 to TRBJ2-2; 9 bases agree with TRBD1. The CDR3 spans 16 residues. Germline CDR1 is SGDLS and CDR2 is YYNGEE. After removal of 1 base from V and 6 bases from J, the junction contained 7 bases not matched to a gene. The CDR3 sequence: CASSVSGTGNSGELFF. The CDR3, as DNA: TGTGCCAGCAGCGTATCCGGGACAGGGAATTCCGGGGAGCTGTTTTTT. The full variable domain, its missing parts supplied by reference TRBV9 and TRBJ2-2, is DSGVTQTPKHLITATGQRVTLRCSPRSGDLSVYWYQQSLDQGLQFLIQYYNGEERAKGNILERFSAQQFPDLHSELNLSSLELGDSALYFCASSVSGTGNSGELFFGEGSRLTVL.

CDR3 region: CASSQGGQKNTEAFF. CDR3 nucleotide sequence: TGTGCCAGCAGCCAAGGGGGCCAGAAAAACACTGAAGCTTTCTTT. V gene TRBV4-2 combines with J gene TRBJ1-1; possibly TRBD1 for D (5 bases). The CDR3 is 15 amino acids. Between the trimmed V and J ends, which lost 1 base and 2 bases, there was a span of 11 bases. The germline V gene encodes CDR1 LGHNA and CDR2 YNFKEQ.

This chain joins TRBV7-9 and TRBJ1-2; D perhaps matches TRBD1 (5 bases). This CDR3 has 15 residues. Germline CDR1 reads SEHNR; CDR2 reads FQNEAQ (reference sequence). V was trimmed by 0 bases and J by 8 bases, leaving 16 bases between them. CDR3 sequence reads: CASSLAGTSLEGYTF. CDR3 nucleotide sequence: TGTGCCAGCAGCTTAGCTGGGACCTCCCTAGAGGGCTACACCTTC.